The source of this T cell receptor beta chain is a study of blood T cell repertoires in COVID-19. Study details: Some COVID-19 samples were acute and others convalescent; all came from the United States, Italy and Spain.

Germline lookup yields CDR1 MNHEY and CDR2 SMNVEV (reference sequence). CDR3 length: 13 amino acids. Trimming took 3 bases from V and 7 from J; bases not matched to a gene: 4. Study processing details: Using reference gene primer amplification, nucleated cell counts were estimated. Method: immunoSEQ multiplex PCR; TCRdb's copy keeps in-frame clones and lacks some. That table gives V, J and clone size, and the DNA gave D and trimming. This repertoire shows about 140,000 clones, around nine tenths found once; its top ten account for roughly 4%. This chain uses TRBV27 with TRBJ1-2; 8 bases are a match to TRBD1. The material sequenced was peripheral blood. This clonotype was obtained from a woman between 35 and 50 years old with acute or convalescent COVID-19. CDR3 loop: CASSFDRGGGYTF. The CDR3, as DNA: TGTGCCAGCAGTTTTGACAGGGGAGGTGGCTACACCTTC.